These 12 T cell receptor beta chains originate from one sample sequenced in a study of blood T cell repertoires in COVID-19. Sequencing was performed with immunoSEQ multiplex PCR; in TCRdb, only in-frame clones are kept and a portion is missing. The table shows some 200,000 clones, with about 95% occurring only once. Sequenced material: peripheral blood. These receptors came from a man aged 25-45 years with COVID-19, enrolled during active disease.

The chain employs TRBV4-1 and TRBJ1-5; 8 nucleotides align to TRBD1. The junction had 3 bases not matched to a gene; V was cut back by 2 bases and J by 6 bases. CDR1 is MGHRA and CDR2 is YSYEKL in the germline V gene. This CDR3 has 14 residues. CDR3 sequence (DNA): TGCGCCAGCAGCCAACCAGGGGGCCTTCAGCCCCAGCATTTT. Translating it yields CASSQPGGLQPQHF.

V usage is TRBV9 and J usage is TRBJ2-7; 8 bases fit TRBD1. CDR1 is SGDLS and CDR2 is YYNGEE in the germline V gene. V lost 0 bases and J lost 3; bases outside the gene matches: 5. The CDR3 consists of 15 residues. CDR3 coding DNA: TGTGCCAGCAGCGTAGAGGGACAGGCCAACTACGAGCAGTACTTC. This encodes CASSVEGQANYEQYF.

The chain employs TRBV28 and TRBJ1-3; D may be TRBD1 (5 bases). The CDR3 contains 18 residues. V was shortened by 7 bases and J by 0 bases, with 22 bases between the two germline ends. CDR1 and CDR2 (germline): MDHEN, SYDVKM. DNA of the CDR3: TGTGCCAGCACTGCAACAAGTCAAACAGGCATCTCTGGAAACACCATATATTTT. It specifies CASTATSQTGISGNTIYF.

The CDR3 nucleotides read TGTGCCAGCAGCTATAGCGGGGGGTACAATGAGCAGTTCTTC. As protein: CASSYSGGYNEQFF. The gene calls are TRBV11-3 and TRBJ2-1; 10 positions agree with TRBD2. V was pared by 4 bases and J by 4 bases, with 1 base of the junction left unmatched. CDR3 length: 14 amino acids. The germline CDR1 and CDR2 sequences are SGHNT and YENEEA.

As regards this clone: Compared with germline, one end of the junction differs, possibly owing to a read error. The chain carries TRBV2 and TRBJ1-1, with no clear D. The CDR3 contains 8 residues. CDR1 is SNHLY and CDR2 is FYNNEI in the germline V gene. For the CDR3, the DNA is TGTGCCAGCGGTCAGGTAGGCTTT. This sequence encodes CASGQVGF. The full variable domain, its missing parts supplied by reference TRBV2 and TRBJ1-1, is EPEVTQTPSHQVTQMGQEVILRCVPISNHLYFYWYRQILGQKVEFLVSFYNNEISEKSEIFDDQFSVERPDGSNFTLKIRSTKLEDSAMYFCASGQVGFGQGTRLTVV.

This chain links TRBV2 with TRBJ1-2; a weak D match, TRBD1 (6 bases). Germline CDR1 is SNHLY and CDR2 is FYNNEI. The CDR3 sequence is 13 residues long. V was pared by 6 bases and J by 6 bases, with 14 bases between. Written as DNA, the CDR3 is TGTGCCAGCAGGCTCAGGGGATCGGATGGCTACACCTTC. Protein sequence: CASRLRGSDGYTF. The full variable domain, with the rest looked up from reference TRBV2 and TRBJ1-2, is EPEVTQTPSHQVTQMGQEVILRCVPISNHLYFYWYRQILGQKVEFLVSFYNNEISEKSEIFDDQFSVERPDGSNFTLKIRSTKLEDSAMYFCASRLRGSDGYTFGSGTRLTVV.

The J gene is TRBJ2-5, the V gene TRBV29-1; D might be TRBD2 (6 bases). V was pared by 5 bases and J by 2 bases, with 18 bases between. Germline CDR1 and CDR2: SQVTM and ANQGSEA. This CDR3 is built from 15 residues. CDR3: CSVYGPVGLQETQYF. The CDR3 bases are TGCAGCGTTTACGGACCGGTCGGACTACAAGAGACCCAGTACTTC.

The chain is built from TRBV29-1 and TRBJ2-2; TRBD1 is a possible D gene (5 bases). Germline assignment: CDR1 SQVTM and CDR2 ANQGSEA. Trimming stripped 0 bases from V and 5 bases from J, with 13 bases between. The CDR3 sequence is 15 residues long. The CDR3 DNA follows: TGCAGCGTTGAAGAGGGATGGGGCGCGACCGGGGAGCTGTTTTTT. It is translated as CSVEEGWGATGELFF.

The V and J genes are TRBV12-3 or TRBV12-4 and TRBJ1-2; D perhaps matches TRBD1 (5 bases). The CDR3 has 12 amino acids. Trimming pared 4 bases from V and 8 bases from J, leaving 11 bases between. This CDR3 is CASSSGILGYTF. The CDR3 nucleotides read TGTGCCAGCAGTTCAGGGATTCTCGGCTACACCTTC.

The V and J genes are TRBV19 and TRBJ2-5, with TRBD2 matching 7 bases. The CDR3 covers 15 residues. V shed 7 bases, J shed 5 bases, and the junction held 13 bases outside the gene matches. Per the germline V gene, CDR1 is LNHDA and CDR2 is SQIVND (reference sequence). The CDR3 spells CASTSTSSSVETQYF. CDR3 DNA: TGTGCCAGTACTTCGACTAGCAGTTCTGTGGAGACCCAGTACTTC.

The V call is TRBV4-1, the J call TRBJ1-6; weak D call: TRBD1 (6 bases). The length of the CDR3 is 18 residues. V lost 4 bases and J lost 5, with 21 bases in between. Germline-derived CDR1 and CDR2 are MGHRA and YSYEKL. For the CDR3, the DNA is TGCGCCAGCAGCCGATCGAAACAGGGCCTGAGGGATAATTCACCCCTCCACTTT. Protein product: CASSRSKQGLRDNSPLHF.

V usage is TRBV5-5 and J usage is TRBJ1-3; D unclear. The CDR3 has 13 amino acids. V was trimmed by 4 bases and J by 0 bases, leaving 5 bases between them. Germline CDR1 is SGHKS and CDR2 is YYEKEE (reference sequence). DNA for the CDR3: TGTGCCAGCAGCCGCGGCTCTGGAAACACCATATATTTT. Its protein product is CASSRGSGNTIYF.